This T cell receptor beta chain is drawn from a study of regulatory T cells in long-lasting Graves disease. At the level of the study: Antithyroid drug intake by newly diagnosed Graves' patients had lasted under 3 months.

Regarding time point: newly diagnosed GD, antithyroid drugs for less than 3 months. The TCR library used RNA extracted from PBMCs. Building the TCR beta libraries relied on iRepertoire HTBI primers, and CDR3 regions underwent Arm-PCR. TCRdb re-called the multiplex PCR reads through MiXCR, storing one row per CDR3 protein. This sample has around 250,000 distinct CDR3 sequences, with 18% found just once. This clonotype has a single count. With 8 bases removed from V and 7 bases from J, the gap between germline ends came to 8 bases. Germline V gene sequence: CDR1 MDHEN, CDR2 SYDVKM. The CDR3 has 10 amino acids.

The V and J genes are TRBV28 and TRBJ1-1; unclear D gene. Sequenced material: peripheral blood mononuclear cells (PBMCs), taken at new diagnosis, from a patient treated with antithyroid drugs. This receptor was obtained from a female donor with Graves disease. The CDR3 region has the DNA TGTGCCAGCCGGTACCTTGAAGCTTTCTTT. Encoded protein: CASRYLEAFF.